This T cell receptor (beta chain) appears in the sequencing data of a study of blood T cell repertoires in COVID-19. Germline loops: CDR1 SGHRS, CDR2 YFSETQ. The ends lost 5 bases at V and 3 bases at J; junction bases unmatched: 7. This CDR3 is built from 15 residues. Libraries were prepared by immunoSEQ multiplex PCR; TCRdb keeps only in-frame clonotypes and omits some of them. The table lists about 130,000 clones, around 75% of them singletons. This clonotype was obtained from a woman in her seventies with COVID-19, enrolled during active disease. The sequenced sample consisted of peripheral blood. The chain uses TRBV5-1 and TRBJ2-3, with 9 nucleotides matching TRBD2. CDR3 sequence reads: CASRPMTSGTDTQYF. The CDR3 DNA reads TGCGCCAGCAGACCCATGACTAGCGGTACAGATACGCAGTATTTT.